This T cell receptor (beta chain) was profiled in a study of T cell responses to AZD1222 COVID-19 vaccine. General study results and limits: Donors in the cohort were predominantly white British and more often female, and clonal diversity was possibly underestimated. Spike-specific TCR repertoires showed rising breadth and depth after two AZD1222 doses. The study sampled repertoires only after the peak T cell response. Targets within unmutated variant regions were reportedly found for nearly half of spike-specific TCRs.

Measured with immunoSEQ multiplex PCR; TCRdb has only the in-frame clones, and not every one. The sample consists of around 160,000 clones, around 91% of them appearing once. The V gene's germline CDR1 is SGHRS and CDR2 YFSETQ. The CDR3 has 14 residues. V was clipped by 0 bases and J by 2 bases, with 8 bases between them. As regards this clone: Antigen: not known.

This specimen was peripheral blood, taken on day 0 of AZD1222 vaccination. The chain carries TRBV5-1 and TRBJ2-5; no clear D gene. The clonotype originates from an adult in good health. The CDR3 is CASSLGSKQETQYF. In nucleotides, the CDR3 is TGCGCCAGCAGCTTGGGAAGCAAACAAGAGACCCAGTACTTC.